The clone carrying this T cell receptor beta chain was observed a single time. The data originate from a study of blood T cell repertoires in COVID-19. Study in general: PBMCs, B-cell-depleted T cells, or T cells were the source of the cDNA or gDNA that made up the material.

Trimming at V came to 2 bases and at J to 4 bases, leaving 11 bases not matched to a gene. This CDR3 is built from 16 residues. Germline values: CDR1 MNHNY, CDR2 SVGAGI (reference sequence). In the original analysis: Amplifying reference gene primers gave estimates of nucleated cell counts. Sequenced by immunoSEQ multiplex PCR; TCRdb stores in-frame clones only, minus some. The DNA gave D and trimming, while V, J and clone size come from that table. Here the sample spans about 170,000 clones, 80% to 90% being singletons. Sequencing was performed on peripheral blood. The clonotype originates from a man aged 18 to 35 with active or convalescent COVID-19. V and J are TRBV6-6 and TRBJ2-7, with TRBD2 matching over 7 bases. CDR3 protein: CASSYGTTSSGYEQYF. The CDR3 region has the DNA TGTGCCAGCAGTTACGGGACTACGAGTAGCGGGTACGAGCAGTACTTC.